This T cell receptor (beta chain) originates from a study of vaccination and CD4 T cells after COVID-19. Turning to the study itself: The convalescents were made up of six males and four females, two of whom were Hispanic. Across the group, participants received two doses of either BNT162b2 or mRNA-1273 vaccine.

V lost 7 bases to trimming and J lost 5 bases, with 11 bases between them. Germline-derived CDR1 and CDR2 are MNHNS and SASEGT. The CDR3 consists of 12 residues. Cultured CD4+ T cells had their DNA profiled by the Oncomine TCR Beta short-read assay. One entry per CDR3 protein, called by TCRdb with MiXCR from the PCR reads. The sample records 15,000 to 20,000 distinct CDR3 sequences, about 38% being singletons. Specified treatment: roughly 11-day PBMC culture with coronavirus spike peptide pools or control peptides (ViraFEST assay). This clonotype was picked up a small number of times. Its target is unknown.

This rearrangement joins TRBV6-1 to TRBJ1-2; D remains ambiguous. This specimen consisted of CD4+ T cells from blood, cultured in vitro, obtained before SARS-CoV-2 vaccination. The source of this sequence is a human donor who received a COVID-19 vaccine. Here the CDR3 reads CASTEEGYGYTF. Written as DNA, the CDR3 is TGTGCCAGCACCGAAGAGGGATATGGCTACACCTTC.